The table lists the clone carrying this T cell receptor (beta chain) with a count of one. The antigen is not known. TCRdb's table, derived via immunoSEQ multiplex PCR, lists solely in-frame clones and lacks some. The sample gives 110,000 to 150,000 clones, 88% of which show up once; about 3.1% is in the top ten. These data come from a study of T cell responses to AZD1222 COVID-19 vaccine. Timing groups of about 4 and about 12 weeks for second doses were pooled. The CDR3 is 19 residues long. Study-wide points: Rises in breadth and depth of Spike-specific TCRs came after two AZD1222 doses. Clonal diversity may have been underestimated, and the donors were mostly white British, with more females than males. Reportedly, nearly half the spike-specific TCRs target unmutated variant regions.

The sequence came from an adult who received the AZD1222 COVID-19 vaccine. The sample here was peripheral blood, taken 28 days after the second AZD1222 dose. The J gene is TRBJ2-5, the V gene TRBV7-5; no DNA check was done on the table's D call, TRBD2. TRBV7-5 is flagged as a pseudogene. The CDR3 DNA reads TGTGCCAGACGGGGTGAGGCCTTAGACGAACTAGTTTCGGAAGAGACCCAGTACTTC. Amino acid sequence: CARRGEALDELVSEETQYF.